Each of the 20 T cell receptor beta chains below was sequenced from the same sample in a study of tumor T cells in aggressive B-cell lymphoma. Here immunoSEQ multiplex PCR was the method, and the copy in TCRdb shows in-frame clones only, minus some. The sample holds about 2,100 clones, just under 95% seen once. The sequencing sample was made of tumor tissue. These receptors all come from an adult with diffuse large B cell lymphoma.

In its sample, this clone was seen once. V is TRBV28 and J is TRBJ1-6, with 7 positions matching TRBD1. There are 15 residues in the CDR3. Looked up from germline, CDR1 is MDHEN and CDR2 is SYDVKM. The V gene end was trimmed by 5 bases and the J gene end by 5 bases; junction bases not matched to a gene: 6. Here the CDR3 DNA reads TGTGCCAGCAGTCCCTCGGGACAGAATAATTCACCCCTCCACTTT. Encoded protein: CASSPSGQNNSPLHF.

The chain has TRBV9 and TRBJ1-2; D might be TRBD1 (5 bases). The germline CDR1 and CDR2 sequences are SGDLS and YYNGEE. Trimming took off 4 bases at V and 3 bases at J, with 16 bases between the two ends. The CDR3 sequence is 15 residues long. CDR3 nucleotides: TGTGCCAGCAGCCACCTAGCGGGGGTCGACTATGGCTACACCTTC. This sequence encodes CASSHLAGVDYGYTF.

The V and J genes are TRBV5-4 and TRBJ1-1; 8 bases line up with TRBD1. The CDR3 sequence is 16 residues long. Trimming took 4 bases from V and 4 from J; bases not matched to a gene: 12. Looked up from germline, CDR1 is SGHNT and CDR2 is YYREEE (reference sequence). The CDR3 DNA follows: TGTGCCAGCAGCCCGGGGAGTAGGACAGGGATCACTGAAGCTTTCTTT. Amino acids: CASSPGSRTGITEAFF. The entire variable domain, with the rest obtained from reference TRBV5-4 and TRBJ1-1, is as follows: ETGVTQSPTHLIKTRGQQVTLRCSSQSGHNTVSWYQQALGQGPQFIFQYYREEENGRGNFPPRFSGLQFPNYSSELNVNALELDDSALYLCASSPGSRTGITEAFFGQGTRLTVV.

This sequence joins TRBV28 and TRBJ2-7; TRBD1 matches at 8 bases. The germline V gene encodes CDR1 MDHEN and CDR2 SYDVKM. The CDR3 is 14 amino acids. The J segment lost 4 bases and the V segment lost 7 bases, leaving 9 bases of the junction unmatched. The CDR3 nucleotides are TGTGCCAGCACCCCGACAGGGGCGCCTTACGAGCAGTACTTC. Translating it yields CASTPTGAPYEQYF.

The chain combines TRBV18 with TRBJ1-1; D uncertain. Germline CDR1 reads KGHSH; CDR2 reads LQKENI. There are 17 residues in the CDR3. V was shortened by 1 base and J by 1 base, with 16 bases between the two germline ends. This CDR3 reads CASSPLAGSRANTEAFF. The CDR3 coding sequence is TGTGCCAGCTCACCACTCGCGGGTTCTAGGGCGAACACTGAAGCTTTCTTT.

The CDR3 DNA reads TGTGCCAGCAGCTACATAGGACAGGGAGCCAATGAAAAACTGTTTTTT. Protein product: CASSYIGQGANEKLFF. The chain couples TRBV5-5 to TRBJ1-4; 8 nucleotides line up with TRBD1. The length of the CDR3 is 16 residues. V dropped 3 bases and J dropped 5; count of bases not matched to a gene: 9. In germline, CDR1 is SGHKS, CDR2 YYEKEE (reference sequence).

Here the CDR3 reads CASSLTTGSTEAFF. The CDR3, as DNA: TGTGCCAGCAGTTTAACTACAGGGAGCACTGAAGCTTTCTTT. The chain combines TRBV7-9 with TRBJ1-1, with D maybe TRBD1 (6 bases). The germline V and J ends were trimmed by 6 bases and 4 bases, with 15 bases remaining between them. The CDR3 is 14 residues long. CDR1 is SEHNR, CDR2 FQNEAQ, per germline (reference sequence).

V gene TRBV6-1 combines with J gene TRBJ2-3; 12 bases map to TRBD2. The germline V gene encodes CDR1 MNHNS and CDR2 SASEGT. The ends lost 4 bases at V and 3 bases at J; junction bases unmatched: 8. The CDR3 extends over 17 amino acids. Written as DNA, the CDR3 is TGTGCCAGCAGTGCCCTAGCGGGAGGGAGGCAGACAGATACGCAGTATTTT. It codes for CASSALAGGRQTDTQYF.

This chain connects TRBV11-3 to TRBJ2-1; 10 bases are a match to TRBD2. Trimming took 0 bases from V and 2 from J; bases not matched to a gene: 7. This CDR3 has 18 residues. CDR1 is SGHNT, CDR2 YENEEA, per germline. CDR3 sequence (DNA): TGTGCCAGCAGCTTAGACCATGGAGCGGGAGGGACCTACAATGAGCAGTTCTTC. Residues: CASSLDHGAGGTYNEQFF.

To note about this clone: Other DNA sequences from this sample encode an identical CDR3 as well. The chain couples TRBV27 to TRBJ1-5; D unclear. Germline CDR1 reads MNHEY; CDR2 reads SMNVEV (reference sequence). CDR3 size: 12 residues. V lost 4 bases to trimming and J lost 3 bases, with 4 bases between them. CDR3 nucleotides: TGTGCCAGCAGTTCCTACAATCAGCCCCAGCATTTT. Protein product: CASSSYNQPQHF.

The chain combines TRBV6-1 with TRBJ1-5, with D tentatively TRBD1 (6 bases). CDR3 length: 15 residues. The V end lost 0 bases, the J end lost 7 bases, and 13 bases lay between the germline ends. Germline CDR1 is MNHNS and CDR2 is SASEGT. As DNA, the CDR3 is TGTGCCAGCAGTGAAGCGGGGGGGGCCCGCCAGCCCCAGCATTTT. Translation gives CASSEAGGARQPQHF.

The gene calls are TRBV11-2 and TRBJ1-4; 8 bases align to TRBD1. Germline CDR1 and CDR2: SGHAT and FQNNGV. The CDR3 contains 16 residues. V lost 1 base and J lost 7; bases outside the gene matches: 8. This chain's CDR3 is CASSLGHTGGSEKLFF. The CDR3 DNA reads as TGTGCCAGCAGCTTAGGACACACAGGGGGAAGTGAAAAACTGTTTTTT.

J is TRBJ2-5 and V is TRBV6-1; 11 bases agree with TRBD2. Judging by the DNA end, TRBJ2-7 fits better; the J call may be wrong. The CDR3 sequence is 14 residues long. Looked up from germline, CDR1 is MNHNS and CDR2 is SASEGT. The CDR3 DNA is TGTGCCAGCAAAACTAGCGGGAGCTCCTACGAGCAGTACTTC. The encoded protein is CASKTSGSSYEQYF.

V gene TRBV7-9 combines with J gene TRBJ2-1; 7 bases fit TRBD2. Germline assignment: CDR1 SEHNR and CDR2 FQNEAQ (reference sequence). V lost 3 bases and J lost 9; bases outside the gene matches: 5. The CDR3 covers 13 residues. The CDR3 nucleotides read TGTGCCAGCAGCTTGCGGGAGCTGGGTGAGCAGTTCTTC. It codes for CASSLRELGEQFF. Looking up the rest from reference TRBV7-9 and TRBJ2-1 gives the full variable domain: DTGVSQNPRHKITKRGQNVTFRCDPISEHNRLYWYRQTLGQGPEFLTYFQNEAQLEKSRLLSDRFSAERPKGSFSTLEIQRTEQGDSAMYLCASSLRELGEQFFGPGTRLTVL.

CDR3 in DNA: TGTGCCAGCAGCTTAGCGCGCGGGACAGCAATGGAAAAACTGTTTTTT. It is translated as CASSLARGTAMEKLFF. The V and J genes are TRBV7-9 and TRBJ1-4, with TRBD1 matching over 7 bases. Germline CDR1 reads SEHNR; CDR2 reads FQNEAQ (reference sequence). Trimming removed 0 bases from V and 8 bases from J; junction bases left unmatched: 9. The CDR3 length is 16 residues.

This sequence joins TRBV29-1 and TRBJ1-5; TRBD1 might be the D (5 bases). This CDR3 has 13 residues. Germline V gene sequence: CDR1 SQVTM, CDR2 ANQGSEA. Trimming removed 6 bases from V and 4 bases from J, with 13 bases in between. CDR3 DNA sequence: TGCAGCGTCCGCGGGGGACGGAATCAGCCCCAGCATTTT. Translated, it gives CSVRGGRNQPQHF.

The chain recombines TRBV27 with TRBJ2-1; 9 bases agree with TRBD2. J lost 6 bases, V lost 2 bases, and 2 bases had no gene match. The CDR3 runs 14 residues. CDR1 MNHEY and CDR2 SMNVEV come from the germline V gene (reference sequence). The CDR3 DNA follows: TGTGCCAGCAGTTTAGCGGGAGGGCTCAATGAGCAGTTCTTC. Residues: CASSLAGGLNEQFF.

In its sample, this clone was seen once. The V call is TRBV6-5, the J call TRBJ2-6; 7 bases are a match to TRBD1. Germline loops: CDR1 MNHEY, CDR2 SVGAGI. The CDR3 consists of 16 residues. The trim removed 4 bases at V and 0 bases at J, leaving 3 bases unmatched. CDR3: CASSWTGDSGANVLTF. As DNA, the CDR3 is TGTGCCAGCAGTTGGACAGGAGACTCTGGGGCCAACGTCCTGACTTTC.

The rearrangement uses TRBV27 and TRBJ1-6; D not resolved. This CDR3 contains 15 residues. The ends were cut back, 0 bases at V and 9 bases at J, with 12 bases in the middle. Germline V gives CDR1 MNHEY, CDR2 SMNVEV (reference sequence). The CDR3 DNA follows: TGTGCCAGCAGTTTATCTGACCCTCGGGGTTCACCCCTCCACTTT. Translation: CASSLSDPRGSPLHF.

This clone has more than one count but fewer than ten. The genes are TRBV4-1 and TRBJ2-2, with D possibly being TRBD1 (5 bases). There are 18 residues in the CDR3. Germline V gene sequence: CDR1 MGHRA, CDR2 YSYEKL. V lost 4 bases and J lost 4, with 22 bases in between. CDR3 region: CASSRLRGSGHRTGELFF. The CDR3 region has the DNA TGCGCCAGCAGCCGCCTAAGGGGATCCGGACATCGCACCGGGGAGCTGTTTTTT.